This TCR beta chain was obtained from a study of blood T cell repertoires in COVID-19 (dated by TCRdb to 2020 to 2021). In terms of the full investigation: Collaborator samples came from the United States, Italy and Spain and covered acute and convalescent phases of COVID-19. The material from the prospective study consisted of cDNA or gDNA derived from T cells, B-cell-depleted T cells, or PBMCs. Subjects who had been exposed to COVID-19, were actively infected with it, or had recovered from it provided the deeply sampled blood TCRbeta repertoires that made up the dataset. The repertoires were released in a freely available public database intended as a resource for research on the immune response to SARS-CoV-2. Samples were obtained from the ongoing ImmuneRACE study (first 160 participants) and from over a thousand subjects provided by 6 global collaborators. Nearly every sample came with metadata listing a de-identified subject ID, COVID-19 status, age in years and sex. Where HLA class I and class II types were available, the types were taken from metadata supplied by the sample provider, not from assay-based typing. Overall study outcomes, separate from this receptor: The amount of clinical and demographic metadata varied by source and participant and was provided uncurated.

From the cysteine up to the phenylalanine, the CDR3 has a length of 12 residues. Here the CDR3 DNA is all that survives: 36 bases in frame from base 1. Trimming takes 1 base from V and 9 bases from J, and the germline ends sit 9 bases apart. In Seattle, one collaborating source enrolled patients while the infection was active and tracked those patients longitudinally over the course of disease. The collaborating institutions used their own protocols to collect whole blood in K2EDTA tubes. For TCRbeta analysis, collaborators shipped samples in one of three forms: frozen whole blood, isolated PBMCs, or DNA extracted from either of those sample types. This clone came up once. Which antigen it targets is not known. Per-nucleotide qualities are absent, and no much larger clonotype sits a single base away. The immunoSEQ Assay, a bias-controlled multiplex PCR, was used to amplify TCRbeta CDR3 regions from genomic DNA. As for how the authors treated the data: The number of nucleated cells in each sample was estimated by amplification of reference gene primers within the assay. Sequence reads were collapsed and filtered to measure the absolute abundance of every unique TCRbeta CDR3 rearrangement. For each sample, productive Simpson clonality was calculated as the square root of Simpson's diversity index over productive rearrangements. The clones in this table, taken by TCRdb from immuneACCESS, are in-frame only. Not every clone is retained; where verified, under half of the shortfall comes from an unresolved V gene, and the cause of the rest is unknown. D and trimming come from the DNA, and the V and J calls and clone size come from that table. The table for this sample lists approximately 290,000 clones; approximately 90% of them were counted only once. The ten largest clones take up about 2.2% of the sample.

The receptor was isolated from a woman in her 30s with COVID-19, enrolled during active disease. The V gene is TRBV12-3 or TRBV12-4 and the J gene is TRBJ1-2; possibly the D gene is TRBD1, per 5 matching bases. The sample was peripheral blood. The CDR3 region reads CASSLGQLSYTF. The nucleotide sequence reads TGTGCCAGCAGTTTAGGACAGCTAAGCTACACCTTC.